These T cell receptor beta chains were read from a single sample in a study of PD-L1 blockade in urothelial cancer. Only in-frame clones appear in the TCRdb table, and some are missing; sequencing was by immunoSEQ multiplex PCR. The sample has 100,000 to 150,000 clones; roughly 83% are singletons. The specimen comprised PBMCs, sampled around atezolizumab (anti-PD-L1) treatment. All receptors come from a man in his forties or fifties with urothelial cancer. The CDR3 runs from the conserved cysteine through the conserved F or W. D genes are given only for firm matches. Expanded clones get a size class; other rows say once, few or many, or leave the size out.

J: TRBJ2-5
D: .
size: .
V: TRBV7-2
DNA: TGTGCCAGCAGCTTAGGAGGTGGAGAGACCCAGTACTTC
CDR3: CASSLGGGETQYF

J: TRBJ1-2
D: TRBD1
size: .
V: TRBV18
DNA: TGTGCCAGCTCACCACCGATGGGGACAGTTAAATTTCCTAACTATGGCTACACCTTC
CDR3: CASSPPMGTVKFPNYGYTF

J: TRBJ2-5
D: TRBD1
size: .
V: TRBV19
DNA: TGTGCCAGTAGTATATTCAGGACAGGGGACCAAGAGACCCAGTACTTC
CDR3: CASSIFRTGDQETQYF

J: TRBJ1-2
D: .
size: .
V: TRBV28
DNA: TGTGCCAGCAGTTTCAGGGTGGGCGGCTACACCTTC
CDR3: CASSFRVGGYTF

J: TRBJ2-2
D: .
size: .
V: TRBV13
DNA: TGTGCCAGCAGAAATTCAGCAGGGCCCTCGCACGGGGAGCTGTTTTTT
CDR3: CASRNSAGPSHGELFF

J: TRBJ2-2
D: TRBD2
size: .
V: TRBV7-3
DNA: TGTGCCAGCAGCCAAATGGGCGGGAGTAAGGCCGGGGAGCTGTTTTTT
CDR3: CASSQMGGSKAGELFF

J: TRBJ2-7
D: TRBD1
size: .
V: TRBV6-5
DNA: TGTGCCAGCAGTAAGGACAGGGGATTTCTCGAGCAGTACTTC
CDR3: CASSKDRGFLEQYF

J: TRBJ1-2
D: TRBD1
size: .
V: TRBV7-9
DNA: TGTGCCAGCAGCGCGCCCGGGACAGGGTTCGGCTACACCTTC
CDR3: CASSAPGTGFGYTF

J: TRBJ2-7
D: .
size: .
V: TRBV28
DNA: TGTGCCAGCCAAAGATCAGCCTACGAGCAGTACTTC
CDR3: CASQRSAYEQYF

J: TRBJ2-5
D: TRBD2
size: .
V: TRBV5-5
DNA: TGTGCCAGCAGCCGCCGGAGGATAGCGGGGCAGGAGACCCAGTACTTC
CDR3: CASSRRRIAGQETQYF

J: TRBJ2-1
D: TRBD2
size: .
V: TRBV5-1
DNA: TGCGCCAGCAGCTTGGTTGGGGGGGGCTACAATGAGCAGTTCTTC
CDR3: CASSLVGGGYNEQFF

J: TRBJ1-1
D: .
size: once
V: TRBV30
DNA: TGTGCCTGGAGTGTACCCGGGAACACTGAAGCTTTCTTT
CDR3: CAWSVPGNTEAFF

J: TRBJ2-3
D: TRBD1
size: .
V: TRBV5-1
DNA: TGCGCCAGCAGCTTCTATAGGGACAGGGAGCAGTATTTT
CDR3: CASSFYRDREQYF

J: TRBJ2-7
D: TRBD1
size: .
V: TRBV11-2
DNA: TGTGCCAGCAGCGTCCGGGACAGGGGACCTACGGAGCAGTACTTC
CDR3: CASSVRDRGPTEQYF

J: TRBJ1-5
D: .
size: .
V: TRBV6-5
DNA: TGTGCCAGCAGCTTCGACAGATATCAGCCCCAGCATTTT
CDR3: CASSFDRYQPQHF

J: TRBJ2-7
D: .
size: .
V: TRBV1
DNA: TGCACCAGCATAACTAGCGGGATCCCCTACGAGCAGTACTTC
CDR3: CTSITSGIPYEQYF

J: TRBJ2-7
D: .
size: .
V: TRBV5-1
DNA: TGCGCCAGCAGCTTGGAGTCTGGCGGAGGTAGCTACGAGCAGTACTTC
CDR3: CASSLESGGGSYEQYF

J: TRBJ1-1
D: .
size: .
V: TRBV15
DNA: TGTGCCACCGGACAGAACACTGAAGCTTTCTTT
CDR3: CATGQNTEAFF

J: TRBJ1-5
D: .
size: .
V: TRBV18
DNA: TGTGCCAGCTCACCTCCACTTGGCAGGGGAAGTCAGCCCCAGCATTTT
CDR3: CASSPPLGRGSQPQHF

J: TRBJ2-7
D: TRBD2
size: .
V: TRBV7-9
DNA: TGTGCCAGCAGCTTACGACTAGCGGGAGTAACCTACGAGCAGTACTTC
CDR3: CASSLRLAGVTYEQYF

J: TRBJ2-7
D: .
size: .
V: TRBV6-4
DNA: TGTGCCAGCAGTGACCAAGCTACCTCCTACGAGCAGTACTTC
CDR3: CASSDQATSYEQYF

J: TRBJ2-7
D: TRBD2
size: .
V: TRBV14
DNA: TGTGCCAGCAGCCGACTAGCGGGTCTACCGAGCTCCTACGAGCAGTACTTC
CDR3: CASSRLAGLPSSYEQYF

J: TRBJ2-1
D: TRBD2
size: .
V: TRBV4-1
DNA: TGCGCCAGCAGCCAAGATGCGGCGGGAGGGAGCTCCTACAATGAGCAGTTCTTC
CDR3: CASSQDAAGGSSYNEQFF

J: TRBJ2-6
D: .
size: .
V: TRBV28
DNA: TGTGCCAGCAACCCAGGACAGTCTGGGGCCAACGTCCTGACTTTC
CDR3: CASNPGQSGANVLTF

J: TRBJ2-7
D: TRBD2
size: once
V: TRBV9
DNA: TGTGCCAGCAGCGTAAGTTTTGCGGGAGTGGAGCAGTACTTC
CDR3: CASSVSFAGVEQYF

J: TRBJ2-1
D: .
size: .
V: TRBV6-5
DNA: TGTGCCAGCAGTTACTCGCGGAAGTCCCGCGATGAGCAGTTCTTC
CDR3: CASSYSRKSRDEQFF

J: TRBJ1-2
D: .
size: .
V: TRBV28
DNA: TGTGCCAGCACCTTTAGGGGAGGCTATGGCTACACCTTC
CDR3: CASTFRGGYGYTF

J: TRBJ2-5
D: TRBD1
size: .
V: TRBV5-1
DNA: TGCGCCAGCAGCCCCCGGACAGGGGGGCAAGAGACCCAGTACTTC
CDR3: CASSPRTGGQETQYF

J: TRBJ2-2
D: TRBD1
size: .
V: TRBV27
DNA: TGTGCCAGCAGTTTATCGGCCCCGTGGACAGGTGCTAGCACCGGGGAGCTGTTTTTT
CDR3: CASSLSAPWTGASTGELFF

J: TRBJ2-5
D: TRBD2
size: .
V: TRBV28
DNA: TGTGCCAGCAGTTTTCGGAGGGAGGGAGAGACCCAGTACTTC
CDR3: CASSFRREGETQYF

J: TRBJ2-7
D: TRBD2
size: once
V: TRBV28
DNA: TGTGCCAGCAGGGGACTAGCGGGAGGCGAAACCTACGAGCAGTACTTC
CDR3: CASRGLAGGETYEQYF

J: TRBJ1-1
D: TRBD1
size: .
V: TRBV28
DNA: TGTGCCAGCAGTCAAAGACAGGGGGGAGCTTTCTTT
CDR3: CASSQRQGGAFF

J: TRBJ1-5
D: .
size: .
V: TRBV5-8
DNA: TGTGCCAGCAGCAGGGAGGCGGATCAGCCCCAGCATTTT
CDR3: CASSREADQPQHF

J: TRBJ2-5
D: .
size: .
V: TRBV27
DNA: TGTGCCAGCAGAGGGGACTCCATGGAGACCCAGTACTTC
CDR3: CASRGDSMETQYF

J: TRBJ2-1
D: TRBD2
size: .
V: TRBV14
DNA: TGTGCCAGCAGCCTTCGTAGCGGGAGAGTATCCTACAATGAGCAGTTCTTC
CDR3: CASSLRSGRVSYNEQFF

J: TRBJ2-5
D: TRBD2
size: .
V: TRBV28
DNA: TGTGCCAGCAACGGGAGGAGGGAGACCCAGTACTTC
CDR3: CASNGRRETQYF

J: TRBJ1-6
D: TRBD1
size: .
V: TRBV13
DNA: TGTGCCAGCAGCCTTAGAGCAACAGGGGGCAATTCACCCCTCCACTTT
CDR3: CASSLRATGGNSPLHF

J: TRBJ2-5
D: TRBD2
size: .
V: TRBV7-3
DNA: TGTGCCAGCAGCCTTGGGACTAGCGGGAATTTGGAGACCCAGTACTTC
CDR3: CASSLGTSGNLETQYF

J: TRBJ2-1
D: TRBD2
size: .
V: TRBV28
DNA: TGTGCCAGCACCTCCCGGTGGGCAGCGGGAGGGATCTACAATGAGCAGTTCTTC
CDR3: CASTSRWAAGGIYNEQFF

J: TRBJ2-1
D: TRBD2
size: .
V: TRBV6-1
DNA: TGTGCCAGCAGTGAATCCCTAGCGGGAGGGCCTGGGGATGAGCAGTTCTTC
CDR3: CASSESLAGGPGDEQFF

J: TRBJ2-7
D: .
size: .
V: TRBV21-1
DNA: TGTGCCACAACTTGCTGGGGCGACTACGAGCAGTACTTC
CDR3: CATTCWGDYEQYF

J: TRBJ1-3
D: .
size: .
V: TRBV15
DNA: TGTGCCACCAGCAGAGACAGGGGATCCTCTGGAAACACCATATATTTT
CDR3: CATSRDRGSSGNTIYF

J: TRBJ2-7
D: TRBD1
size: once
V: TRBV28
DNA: TGTGCCAGCAGGGGGACAGGGTCCTACGAGCAGTACTTC
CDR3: CASRGTGSYEQYF

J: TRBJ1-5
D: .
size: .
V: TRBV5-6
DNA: TGTGCCAGCAGCTTTCGCGGGGTATATAGCAATCAGCCCCAGCATTTT
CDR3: CASSFRGVYSNQPQHF

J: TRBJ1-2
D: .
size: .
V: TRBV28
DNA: TGTGCCAGCAGTTTAGGTCGCGGAGGCTATGGCTACACCTTC
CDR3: CASSLGRGGYGYTF

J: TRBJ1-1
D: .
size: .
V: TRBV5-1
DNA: TGCGCCAGCAGCCGAAATCTAGACAGCAGGGGTTACACTGAAGCTTTCTTT
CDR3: CASSRNLDSRGYTEAFF

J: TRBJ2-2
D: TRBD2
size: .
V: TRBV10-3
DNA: TGTGCCATCAGCGAGCGGGAGAGCACCGGGGAGCTGTTTTTT
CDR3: CAISERESTGELFF

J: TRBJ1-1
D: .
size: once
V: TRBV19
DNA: TGTGCCACTACCGCTAGACAGGCCCTTGAAGCTTTCTTT
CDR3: CATTARQALEAFF

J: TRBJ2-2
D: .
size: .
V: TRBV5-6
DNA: TGTGCCAGCAGCTTTTCGTACCTATGGAACACCGGGGAGCTGTTTTTT
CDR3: CASSFSYLWNTGELFF

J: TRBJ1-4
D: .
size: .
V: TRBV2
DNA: TGTGCCAGCAGTCCACAGGGTTTTACTAATGAAAAACTGTTTTTT
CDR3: CASSPQGFTNEKLFF

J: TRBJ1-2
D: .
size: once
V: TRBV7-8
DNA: TGTGCCAGCAGCCCAATGCCTGGGCAGGGTGCCGCTAACTATGGCTACACCTTC
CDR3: CASSPMPGQGAANYGYTF

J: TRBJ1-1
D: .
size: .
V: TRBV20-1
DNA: TGCAGCATTCTCGGGGACACTGAAGCTTTCTTT
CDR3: CSILGDTEAFF

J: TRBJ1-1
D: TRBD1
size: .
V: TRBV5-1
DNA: TGCGCCAGCAGCTCTGACAGGGTCACTGAAGCTTTCTTT
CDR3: CASSSDRVTEAFF

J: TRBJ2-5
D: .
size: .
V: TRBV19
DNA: TGTGCCAGTAGCCGGGAAGAGACCCAGTACTTC
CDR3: CASSREETQYF

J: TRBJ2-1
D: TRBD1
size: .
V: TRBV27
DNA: TGTGCCAGCAGCCAGGGACAGGGGGCATGGAATGAGCAGTTCTTC
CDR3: CASSQGQGAWNEQFF

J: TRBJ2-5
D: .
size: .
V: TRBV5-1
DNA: TGCGCCAGCAGCTGGACAATGGGTTTTGAGACCCAGTACTTC
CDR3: CASSWTMGFETQYF

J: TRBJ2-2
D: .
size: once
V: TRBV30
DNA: TGTGCCTGGAGCCCCGGGACTCCTAATTGGGGGGAGCTGTTTTTT
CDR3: CAWSPGTPNWGELFF

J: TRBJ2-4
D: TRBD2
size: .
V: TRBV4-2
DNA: TGTGCCACTCCTAGCGGGAGAGCCAAAAACATTCAGTACTTC
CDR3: CATPSGRAKNIQYF

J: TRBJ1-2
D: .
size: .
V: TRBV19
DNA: TGTGCCAGTAGTATAAAAACAGAAATTAACTATGGCTACACCTTC
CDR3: CASSIKTEINYGYTF

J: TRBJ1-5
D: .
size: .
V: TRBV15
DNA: TGTGCCACCAGCAGGAAACAGGGTCCAACTAGCAATCAGCCCCAGCATTTT
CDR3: CATSRKQGPTSNQPQHF